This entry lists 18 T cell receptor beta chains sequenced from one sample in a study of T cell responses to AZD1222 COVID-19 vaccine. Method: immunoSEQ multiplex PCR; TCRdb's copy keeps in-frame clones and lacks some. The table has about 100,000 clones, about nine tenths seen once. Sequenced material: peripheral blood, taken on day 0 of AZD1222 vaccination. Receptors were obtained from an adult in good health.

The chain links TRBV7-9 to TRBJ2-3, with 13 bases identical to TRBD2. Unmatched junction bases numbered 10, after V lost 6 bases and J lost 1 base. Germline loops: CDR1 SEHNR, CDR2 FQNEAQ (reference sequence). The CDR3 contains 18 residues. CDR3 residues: CASRTGLAGALGTDTQYF. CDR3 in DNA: TGTGCCAGCAGGACTGGACTAGCGGGAGCCCTCGGCACAGATACGCAGTATTTT.

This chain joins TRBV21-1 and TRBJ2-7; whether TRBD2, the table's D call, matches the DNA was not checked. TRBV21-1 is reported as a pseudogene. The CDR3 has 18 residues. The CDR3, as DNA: TGTGCCAGCAGCACCCCGGGATTTCTAGCGGGAGCCTCCTACGAGCAGTACTTC. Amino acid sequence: CASSTPGFLAGASYEQYF.

Written as DNA, the CDR3 is TGTGCCAGCAGCCAACTGAGTGAGACCCAGTACTTC. Translation: CASSQLSETQYF. The chain has TRBV3-1 (or the pseudogene TRBV3-2) and TRBJ2-5; D ambiguous. Germline V gene lookup returns CDR1 LGHDT and CDR2 YNNKEL (reference sequence). The CDR3 consists of 12 residues. The germline V and J ends were trimmed by 2 bases and 5 bases, with 6 bases remaining between them.

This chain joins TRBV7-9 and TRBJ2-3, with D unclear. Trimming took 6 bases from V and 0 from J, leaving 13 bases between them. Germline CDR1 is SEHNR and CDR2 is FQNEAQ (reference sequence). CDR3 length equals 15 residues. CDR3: CASRPDRASTDTQYF. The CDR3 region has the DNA TGTGCCAGCAGACCAGACCGGGCTAGCACAGATACGCAGTATTTT. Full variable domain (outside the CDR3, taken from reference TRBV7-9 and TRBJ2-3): DTGVSQNPRHKITKRGQNVTFRCDPISEHNRLYWYRQTLGQGPEFLTYFQNEAQLEKSRLLSDRFSAERPKGSFSTLEIQRTEQGDSAMYLCASRPDRASTDTQYFGPGTRLTVL.

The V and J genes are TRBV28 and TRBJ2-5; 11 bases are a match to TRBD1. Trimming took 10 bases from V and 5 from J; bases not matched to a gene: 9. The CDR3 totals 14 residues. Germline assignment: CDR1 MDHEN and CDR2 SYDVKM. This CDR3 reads CATRTGGLIETQYF. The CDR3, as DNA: TGTGCCACCAGGACAGGGGGCTTGATCGAGACCCAGTACTTC. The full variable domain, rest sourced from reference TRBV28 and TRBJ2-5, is DVKVTQSSRYLVKRTGEKVFLECVQDMDHENMFWYRQDPGLGLRLIYFSYDVKMKEKGDIPEGYSVSREKKERFSLILESASTNQTSMYLCATRTGGLIETQYFGPGTRLLVL.

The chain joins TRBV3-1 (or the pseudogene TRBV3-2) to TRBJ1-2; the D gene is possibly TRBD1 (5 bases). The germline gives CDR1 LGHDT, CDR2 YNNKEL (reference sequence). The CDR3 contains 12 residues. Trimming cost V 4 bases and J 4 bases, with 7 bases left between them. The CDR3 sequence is CASSPGSYGYTF. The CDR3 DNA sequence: TGTGCCAGCAGCCCAGGGAGCTATGGCTACACCTTC.

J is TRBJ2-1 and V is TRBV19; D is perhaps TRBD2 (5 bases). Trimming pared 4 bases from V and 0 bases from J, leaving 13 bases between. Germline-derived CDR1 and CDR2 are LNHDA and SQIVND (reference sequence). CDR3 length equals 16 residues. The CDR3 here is CASSTRAASSYNEQFF. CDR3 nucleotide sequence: TGTGCCAGTAGTACGCGAGCGGCGAGCTCCTACAATGAGCAGTTCTTC.

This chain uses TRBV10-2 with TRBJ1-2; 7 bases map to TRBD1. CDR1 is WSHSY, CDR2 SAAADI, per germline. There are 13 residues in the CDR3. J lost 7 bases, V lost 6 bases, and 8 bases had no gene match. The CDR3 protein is CASSADRDIGYTF. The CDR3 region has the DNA TGCGCCAGCAGCGCCGACAGGGATATTGGCTACACCTTC.

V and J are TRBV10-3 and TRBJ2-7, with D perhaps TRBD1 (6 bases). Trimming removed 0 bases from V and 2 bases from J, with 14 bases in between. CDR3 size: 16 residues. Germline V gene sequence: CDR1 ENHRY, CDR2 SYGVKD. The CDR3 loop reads CAISESNRTAAYEQYF. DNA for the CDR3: TGTGCCATCAGTGAGTCGAACCGGACAGCGGCCTACGAGCAGTACTTC.

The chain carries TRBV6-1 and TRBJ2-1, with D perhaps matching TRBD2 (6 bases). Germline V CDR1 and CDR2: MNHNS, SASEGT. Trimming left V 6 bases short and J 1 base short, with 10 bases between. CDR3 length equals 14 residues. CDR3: CASSPGSSYNEQFF. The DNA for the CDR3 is TGTGCCAGCAGCCCCGGGAGTTCCTACAATGAGCAGTTCTTC.

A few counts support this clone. This CDR3 reads CASSRGLAGDNEQFF. In DNA form, the CDR3 reads TGTGCCAGCTCACGAGGACTAGCTGGGGACAATGAGCAGTTCTTC. This chain connects TRBV18 to TRBJ2-1; the match to TRBD2 covers 8 bases. V gave up 4 bases and J gave up 5 bases; unmatched junction bases: 7. CDR3 length: 15 amino acids. Germline CDR1 reads KGHSH; CDR2 reads LQKENI.

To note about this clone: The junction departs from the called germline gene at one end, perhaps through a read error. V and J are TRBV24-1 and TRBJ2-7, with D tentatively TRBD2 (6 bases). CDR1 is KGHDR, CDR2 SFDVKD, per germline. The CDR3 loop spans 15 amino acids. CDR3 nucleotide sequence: TGTGCCACCGGTGACCCCCGGGACTCCCTCTACGAGCAGTACTTC. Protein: CATGDPRDSLYEQYF.

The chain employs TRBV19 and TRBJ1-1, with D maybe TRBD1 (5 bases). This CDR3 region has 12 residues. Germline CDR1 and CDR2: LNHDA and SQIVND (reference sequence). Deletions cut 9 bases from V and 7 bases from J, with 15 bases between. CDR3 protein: CASRTARGEAFF. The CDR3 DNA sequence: TGTGCCAGCCGAACGGCGAGGGGTGAAGCTTTCTTT.

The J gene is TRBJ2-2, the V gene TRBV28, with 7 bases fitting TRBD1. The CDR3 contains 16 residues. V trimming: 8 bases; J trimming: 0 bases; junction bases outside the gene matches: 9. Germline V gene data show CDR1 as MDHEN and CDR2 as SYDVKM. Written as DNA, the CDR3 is TGTGCCAGCCTCACTCCCACAGGGGCGAACACCGGGGAGCTGTTTTTT. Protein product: CASLTPTGANTGELFF.

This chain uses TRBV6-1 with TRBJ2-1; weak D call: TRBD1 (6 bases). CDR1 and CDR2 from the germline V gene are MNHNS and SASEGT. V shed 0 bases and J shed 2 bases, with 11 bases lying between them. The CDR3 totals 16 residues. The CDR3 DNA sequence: TGTGCCAGCAGTGAAGCGCAGGGGTGGGCCTACAATGAGCAGTTCTTC. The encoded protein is CASSEAQGWAYNEQFF.

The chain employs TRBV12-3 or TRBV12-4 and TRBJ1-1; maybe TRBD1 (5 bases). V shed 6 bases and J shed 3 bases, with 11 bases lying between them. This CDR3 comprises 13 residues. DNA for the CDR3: TGTGCCAGCAGCCCGGACATTTACACTGAAGCTTTCTTT. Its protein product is CASSPDIYTEAFF.

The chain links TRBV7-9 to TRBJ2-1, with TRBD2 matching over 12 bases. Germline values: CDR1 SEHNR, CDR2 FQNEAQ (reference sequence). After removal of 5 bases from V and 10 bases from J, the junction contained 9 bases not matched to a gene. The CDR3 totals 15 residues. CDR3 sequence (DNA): TGTGCCAGCAGCCAAGGACTAGCGGGATCACAAGAGCAGTTCTTC. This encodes CASSQGLAGSQEQFF.

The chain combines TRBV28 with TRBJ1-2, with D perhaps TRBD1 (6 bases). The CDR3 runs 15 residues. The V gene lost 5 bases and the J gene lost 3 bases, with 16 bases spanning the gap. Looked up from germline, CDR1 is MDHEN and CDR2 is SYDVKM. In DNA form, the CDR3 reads TGTGCCAGCAGTCTCCTACCACAGGGTTACTATGGCTACACCTTC. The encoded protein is CASSLLPQGYYGYTF.